The sequence of this T cell receptor beta chain was determined in a study of T cell responses to AZD1222 COVID-19 vaccine. General study points: Without day 14 samples, only post-peak T cell repertoires were studied.

With regard to this clone: Its cognate antigen is unknown.

Generated by immunoSEQ multiplex PCR, the TCRdb table keeps only in-frame clones and is missing some. Of approximately 90,000 clones in the sample, approximately 91% were seen once. The CDR3 length is 13 residues. Trimming shortened V by 3 bases and J by 2 bases, and 7 bases separated the two germline ends. The germline gives CDR1 ENHRY, CDR2 SYGVKD. The chain has TRBV10-3 and TRBJ2-5; D unclear. The TCR was taken from an adult in good health. Sequenced material: peripheral blood, taken on day 0 of AZD1222 vaccination. CDR3 sequence: CAISDQSQETQYF. CDR3 bases: TGTGCCATCAGTGACCAGAGTCAAGAGACCCAGTACTTC.